These 15 T cell receptor beta chains share one sample of origin, sequenced in a study of cytomegalovirus exposure and HLA in healthy donors. PCR amplification relied on 60 Vbeta primers (plus 13 Jbeta primers). Generated by immunoSEQ multiplex PCR, the TCRdb table keeps only in-frame clones and is missing some. In the table there are about 170,000 clones, around four fifths of which are singletons. What was sequenced was PBMCs. All receptors come from a female donor in good health and CMV-seronegative.

The rearrangement links TRBV5-6 to TRBJ2-3; TRBD2 aligns across 9 bases. The V segment lost 4 bases and the J segment 2 bases; nucleotides outside the gene matches: 8. Germline CDR1 and CDR2: SGHDT and YYEEEE. The CDR3 runs to 16 residues. The CDR3 DNA reads as TGTGCCAGCAGCGCCGCGAGCGGGGGGTACACAGATACGCAGTATTTT. This translates into CASSAASGGYTDTQYF. Variable domain in full (rest from reference TRBV5-6 and TRBJ2-3): DAGVTQSPTHLIKTRGQQVTLRCSPKSGHDTVSWYQQALGQGPQFIFQYYEEEERQRGNFPDRFSGHQFPNYSSELNVNALLLGDSALYLCASSAASGGYTDTQYFGPGTRLTVL.

The chain joins TRBV7-9 to TRBJ1-1, with D unresolved. CDR3 length: 15 amino acids. The germline V and J ends were trimmed by 5 bases and 1 base, with 14 bases remaining between them. Germline CDR1 reads SEHNR; CDR2 reads FQNEAQ (reference sequence). The CDR3 region has the DNA TGTGCCAGCAGCCCGAGGAGGACGGGGAACACTGAAGCTTTCTTT. It encodes CASSPRRTGNTEAFF.

The chain has TRBV5-1 and TRBJ2-2, with a weak D call TRBD1 (6 bases). This CDR3 has 16 residues. V lost 3 bases, J lost 4 bases, and 16 bases lay in between. Per germline, CDR1 SGHRS and CDR2 YFSETQ. Here the CDR3 reads CASSSDQGHITGELFF. As DNA, the CDR3 is TGCGCCAGCAGCTCGGACCAGGGGCACATCACCGGGGAGCTGTTTTTT.

This chain uses TRBV19 with TRBJ1-4, with 7 bases that match TRBD1. Germline V gene lookup returns CDR1 LNHDA and CDR2 SQIVND (reference sequence). V lost 1 base and J lost 6; bases outside the gene matches: 2. The CDR3 has 14 residues. As DNA, the CDR3 is TGTGCCAGTAGTATAGGGACAGGCCATGAAAAACTGTTTTTT. Encoded protein: CASSIGTGHEKLFF.

The chain carries TRBV6-6 and TRBJ2-1, with a weak D call TRBD1 (5 bases). This CDR3 is 15 amino acids long. The V end was cut by 5 bases, the J end by 2 bases, with 13 bases between. Germline CDR1 is MNHNY and CDR2 is SVGAGI (reference sequence). The CDR3 is CASSLTGPAYNEQFF. The CDR3, as DNA: TGTGCCAGCAGTCTCACAGGTCCGGCCTACAATGAGCAGTTCTTC.

This chain joins TRBV10-3 and TRBJ2-1, with 11 bases fitting TRBD1. Germline V gives CDR1 ENHRY, CDR2 SYGVKD. The ends lost 10 bases at V and 11 bases at J; junction bases unmatched: 7. The CDR3 contains 12 residues. The CDR3 sequence: CATGTGGGQQFF. The CDR3 DNA follows: TGTGCCACCGGGACAGGGGGGGGTCAGCAGTTCTTC.

V and J are TRBV21-1 and TRBJ1-1. TRBV21-1 is termed a pseudogene. The CDR3 extends over 16 amino acids. The CDR3 loop is CASSTEIREGNTEAFF. DNA of the CDR3: TGTGCCAGCAGCACAGAGATCAGGGAGGGGAACACTGAAGCTTTCTTT.

The rearrangement links TRBV5-4 to TRBJ2-1, with 8 bases matching TRBD2. Germline V gives CDR1 SGHNT, CDR2 YYREEE (reference sequence). V gave up 0 bases and J gave up 0 bases; unmatched junction bases: 2. The CDR3 runs 16 residues. DNA of the CDR3: TGTGCCAGCAGCTTGGACGCGGGAGGCTCCTACAATGAGCAGTTCTTC. Translated: CASSLDAGGSYNEQFF.

The rearrangement links TRBV6-1 to TRBJ2-5; TRBD1 might be the D (6 bases). The CDR3 runs to 11 residues. Trimming removed 5 bases from V and 5 bases from J, with 6 bases in between. Germline V lookup: CDR1 MNHNS, CDR2 SASEGT. The CDR3 DNA follows: TGTGCCAGCAGTCAGGGGGAGACCCAGTACTTC. The encoded protein is CASSQGETQYF.

This clone showed up just once. The J gene is TRBJ1-1, the V gene TRBV30, with D hard to call. Looked up from germline, CDR1 is GTSNPN and CDR2 is SVGIG (reference sequence). This CDR3 is 14 amino acids long. The V gene lost 3 bases and the J gene lost 5 bases, with 16 bases spanning the gap. The CDR3 DNA reads TGTGCCTGGAGCGTCCTACGGGATATAACTGAAGCTTTCTTT. Translation: CAWSVLRDITEAFF.

The rearrangement links TRBV19 to TRBJ1-4; 7 nucleotides match TRBD1. J lost 5 bases, V lost 6 bases, and 9 bases had no gene match. The CDR3 is 15 amino acids. CDR1 is LNHDA, CDR2 SQIVND, per germline (reference sequence). The CDR3 DNA follows: TGTGCCAGTAGGGGGGAGAGGGGGCAGAATGAAAAACTGTTTTTT. Encoded protein: CASRGERGQNEKLFF.

This sequence joins TRBV5-4 and TRBJ2-3, with 9 bases identical to TRBD2. Germline trimming cut 2 bases from V and 0 bases from J; bases unmatched to any gene: 10. Looked up from germline, CDR1 is SGHNT and CDR2 is YYREEE (reference sequence). The CDR3 has 18 amino acids. The CDR3 loop reads CASSFPGAGGPSTDTQYF. Here the CDR3 DNA reads TGTGCCAGCAGCTTTCCGGGGGCGGGGGGGCCGAGCACAGATACGCAGTATTTT.

The V call is TRBV27, the J call TRBJ2-5; 8 bases are shared with TRBD2. Germline CDR1 reads MNHEY; CDR2 reads SMNVEV (reference sequence). V lost 0 bases to trimming and J lost 4 bases; unmatched junction nucleotides: 7. CDR3 size: 16 residues. As DNA, the CDR3 is TGTGCCAGCAGTTTATCTCGGGGGGGCCTGGGAGAGACCCAGTACTTC. Its protein is CASSLSRGGLGETQYF.

This chain uses TRBV29-1 with TRBJ2-3, with TRBD1 as a possible D gene (5 bases). The CDR3 sequence is 14 residues long. The V gene lost 3 bases and the J gene lost 2 bases, with 12 bases spanning the gap. CDR1 and CDR2 from the germline V gene are SQVTM and ANQGSEA. CDR3 sequence: CSVEGRALTDTQYF. For the CDR3, the DNA is TGCAGCGTTGAGGGCAGGGCCCTCACAGATACGCAGTATTTT.

The chain is built from TRBV9 and TRBJ2-1; 14 nucleotides align to TRBD2. Germline V gene sequence: CDR1 SGDLS, CDR2 YYNGEE. V was clipped by 4 bases and J by 4 bases; unmatched bases: 7. There are 17 residues in the CDR3. This CDR3 is CASSPQGLAGEYNEQFF. CDR3 nucleotide sequence: TGTGCCAGCAGCCCGCAGGGACTAGCGGGGGAGTACAATGAGCAGTTCTTC. Filled out from reference TRBV9 and TRBJ2-1, the complete variable domain reads DSGVTQTPKHLITATGQRVTLRCSPRSGDLSVYWYQQSLDQGLQFLIQYYNGEERAKGNILERFSAQQFPDLHSELNLSSLELGDSALYFCASSPQGLAGEYNEQFFGPGTRLTVL.